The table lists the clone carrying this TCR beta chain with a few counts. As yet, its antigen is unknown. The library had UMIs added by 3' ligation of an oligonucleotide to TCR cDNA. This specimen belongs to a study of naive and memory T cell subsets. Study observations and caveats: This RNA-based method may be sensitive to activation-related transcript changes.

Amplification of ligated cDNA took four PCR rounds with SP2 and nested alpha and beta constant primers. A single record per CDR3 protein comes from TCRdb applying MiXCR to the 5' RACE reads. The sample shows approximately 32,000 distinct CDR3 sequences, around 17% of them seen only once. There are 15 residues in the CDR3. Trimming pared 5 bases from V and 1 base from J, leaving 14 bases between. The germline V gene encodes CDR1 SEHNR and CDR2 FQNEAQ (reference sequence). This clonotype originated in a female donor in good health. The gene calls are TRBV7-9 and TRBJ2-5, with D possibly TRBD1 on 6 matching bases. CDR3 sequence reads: CASSPWGPGQETQYF. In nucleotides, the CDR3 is TGTGCCAGCAGCCCATGGGGGCCGGGCCAAGAGACCCAGTACTTC. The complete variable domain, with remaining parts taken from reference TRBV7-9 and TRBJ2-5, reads DTGVSQNPRHKITKRGQNVTFRCDPISEHNRLYWYRQTLGQGPEFLTYFQNEAQLEKSRLLSDRFSAERPKGSFSTLEIQRTEQGDSAMYLCASSPWGPGQETQYFGPGTRLLVL.